This TCR beta chain was captured in a study of blood T cell repertoires in COVID-19. On the study more broadly: COVID-19 samples collected from the United States, Italy and Spain covered acute and convalescent phases. The cDNA or gDNA used as material had been derived from T cells, B-cell-depleted T cells, or PBMCs.

The CDR3 runs to 12 residues. Trimming cost V 5 bases and J 7 bases, with 8 bases left between them. CDR1 is KGHDR, CDR2 SFDVKD, per germline. How the authors handled the data: Nucleated cell number was recorded as an estimate derived from reference gene primer amplification. TCRdb's copy holds only in-frame clones and misses some; the assay was immunoSEQ multiplex PCR. V and J calls plus clone size are reproduced from that table; the DNA served to infer D and trimming. The sample contains over 95,000 clones, about 85% of which appear only once. The chain joins TRBV24-1 to TRBJ2-1, with D unclear. Sequenced sample: peripheral blood. The receptor comes from a human donor in a cohort sampled during active COVID-19. The CDR3 DNA reads TGTGCCACCAGTGTTACGGAGAATGAGCAGTTCTTC. Translation gives CATSVTENEQFF.